The next 10 T cell receptor beta chains were all read from a single sample in a study of blood T cells in healthy people across ages. A sample-barcoded 5' primer and a J-beta primer mix were used in a second PCR of about 7 to 12 cycles. Each CDR3 protein gets one entry after TCRdb re-called the 5' RACE reads with MiXCR. The sample lists roughly 1,500,000 distinct CDR3 sequences; approximately 40% were seen once. Input material: blood. All receptors derive from a woman under 30 in good health.

The V gene is TRBV10-3, the J gene TRBJ2-7; 9 bases match TRBD1. Germline V gene sequence: CDR1 ENHRY, CDR2 SYGVKD. This CDR3 region has 15 residues. The ends lost 4 bases at V and 4 bases at J; junction bases unmatched: 8. The CDR3: CAISGGGQGTYEQYF. CDR3 sequence (DNA): TGTGCCATCAGTGGGGGGGGACAGGGAACATACGAGCAGTACTTC.

The gene calls are TRBV11-3 and TRBJ2-2, with D uncertain. CDR1 SGHNT and CDR2 YENEEA come from the germline V gene. The CDR3 runs to 14 residues. The V end lost 5 bases, the J end lost 4 bases, and 11 bases lay between the germline ends. CDR3 loop: CASSPTFVTGELFF. CDR3 in DNA: TGTGCCAGCAGCCCCACTTTTGTCACCGGGGAGCTGTTTTTT. Complete variable domain (other parts from reference TRBV11-3 and TRBJ2-2): EAGVVQSPRYKIIEKKQPVAFWCNPISGHNTLYWYLQNLGQGPELLIRYENEEAVDDSQLPKDRFSAERLKGVDSTLKIQPAELGDSAVYLCASSPTFVTGELFFGEGSRLTVL.

CDR3 region: CSAPTSSYNEQFF. DNA for the CDR3: TGCAGTGCTCCGACCAGCTCCTACAATGAGCAGTTCTTC. This chain joins TRBV20-1 and TRBJ2-1; D is undetermined. Trimming removed 5 bases from V and 0 bases from J, with 8 bases in between. CDR1 DFQATT and CDR2 SNEGSKA come from the germline V gene (reference sequence). The CDR3 is made up of 13 amino acids.

This clonotype was counted only a few times. The chain combines TRBV4-1 with TRBJ1-2; no firm D call. Germline V gene data show CDR1 as MGHRA and CDR2 as YSYEKL. Trimming stripped 1 base from V and 0 bases from J, with 9 bases between. CDR3 length equals 15 residues. For the CDR3, the DNA is TGCGCCAGCAGCCAAGGAAAGACGACTAACTATGGCTACACCTTC. Protein sequence: CASSQGKTTNYGYTF.

This clonotype was seen only a few times. The chain recombines TRBV4-1 with TRBJ2-7; 12 positions match TRBD2. Germline CDR1 and CDR2: MGHRA and YSYEKL. The junction had 11 bases not matched to a gene; V was cut back by 4 bases and J by 4 bases. The CDR3 is 17 amino acids. DNA of the CDR3: TGCGCCAGCAGCCTTAACCTCAGACTAGCGGGAGATTACGAGCAGTACTTC. Amino acids: CASSLNLRLAGDYEQYF.

This clonotype appeared once. The V and J genes are TRBV6-1 and TRBJ2-1, with D possibly matching TRBD1 (6 bases). Per germline, CDR1 MNHNS and CDR2 SASEGT. This CDR3 is 14 amino acids long. V dropped 2 bases and J dropped 7 bases, with 12 bases sitting between them. The CDR3 sequence: CASSENVGQNEQFF. CDR3 sequence (DNA): TGTGCCAGCAGTGAAAATGTCGGACAGAATGAGCAGTTCTTC.

V and J are TRBV10-3 and TRBJ2-7; TRBD2 might be the D (7 bases). V lost 11 bases and J lost 5, with 10 bases in between. The length of the CDR3 is 10 residues. CDR1 and CDR2 (germline): ENHRY, SYGVKD. In DNA, the CDR3 is TGTGCCGTCGGGGGGCACGAGCAGTACTTC. Amino acids: CAVGGHEQYF.

The genes are TRBV20-1 and TRBJ2-1, with TRBD2 matching over 7 bases. The CDR3 spans 12 residues. The germline V gene has CDR1 DFQATT and CDR2 SNEGSKA (reference sequence). After removal of 6 bases from V and 5 bases from J, the junction contained 4 bases not matched to a gene. The CDR3: CSAGGSHNEQFF. CDR3 sequence (DNA): TGCAGTGCAGGCGGGAGTCACAATGAGCAGTTCTTC.

The V and J genes are TRBV7-3 and TRBJ2-3, with 10 bases aligning to TRBD2. This CDR3 contains 15 residues. Trimming removed 5 bases from V and 4 bases from J; junction bases left unmatched: 6. Germline CDR1 and CDR2: SGHTA and FQGTGA. The CDR3 DNA reads as TGTGCCAGCAGCATTAGCGGGGGGCGCGCAGATACGCAGTATTTT. Its translation: CASSISGGRADTQYF.

This clonotype has a handful of counts. The chain recombines TRBV29-1 with TRBJ1-2, with TRBD1 matching over 10 bases. The J segment lost 6 bases and the V segment lost 5 bases, leaving 9 bases of the junction unmatched. This CDR3 is built from 14 residues. CDR1 SQVTM and CDR2 ANQGSEA come from the germline V gene. The CDR3 spells CSVSTGQGTNGYTF. Written as DNA, the CDR3 is TGCAGCGTTTCCACGGGACAGGGGACGAATGGCTACACCTTC.